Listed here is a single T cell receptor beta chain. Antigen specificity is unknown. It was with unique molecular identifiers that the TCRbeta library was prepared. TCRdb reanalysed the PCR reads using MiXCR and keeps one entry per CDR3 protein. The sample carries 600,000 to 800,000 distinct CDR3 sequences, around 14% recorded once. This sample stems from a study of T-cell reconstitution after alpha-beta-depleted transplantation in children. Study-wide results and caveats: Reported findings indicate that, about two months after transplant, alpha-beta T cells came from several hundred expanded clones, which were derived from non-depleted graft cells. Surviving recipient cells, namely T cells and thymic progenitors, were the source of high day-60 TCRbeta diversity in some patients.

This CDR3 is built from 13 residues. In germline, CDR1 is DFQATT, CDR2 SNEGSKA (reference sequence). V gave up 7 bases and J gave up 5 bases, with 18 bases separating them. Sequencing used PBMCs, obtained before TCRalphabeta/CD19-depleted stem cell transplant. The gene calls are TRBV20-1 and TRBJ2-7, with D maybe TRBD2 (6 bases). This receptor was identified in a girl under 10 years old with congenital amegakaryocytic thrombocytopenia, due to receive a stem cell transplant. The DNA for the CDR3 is TGCAGTGTTTTAGCGGAAAGTTCCGACGAGCAGTACTTC. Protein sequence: CSVLAESSDEQYF.